A single sample gave rise to the 32 T cell receptor beta chains below, sequenced in a study of blood T cell repertoires in COVID-19. Assay: immunoSEQ multiplex PCR; the TCRdb copy retains only in-frame clones and omits some. The top ten hold less than 6.5% of the sample, which has about 180,000 clones, more than 75% seen once. Sequencing was done on a sample of peripheral blood. These receptors were collected from a woman aged 50 to 65 with COVID-19, enrolled during active disease.

V usage is TRBV6-5 and J usage is TRBJ1-1; 7 nucleotides line up with TRBD1. The CDR3 has 15 residues. The germline V gene encodes CDR1 MNHEY and CDR2 SVGAGI. V shed 5 bases, J shed 1 base, and the junction held 7 bases outside the gene matches. CDR3 nucleotide sequence: TGTGCCAGCAGTCAACCCCGGACAGGGAACACTGAAGCTTTCTTT. Translation: CASSQPRTGNTEAFF.

This rearrangement joins TRBV5-5 to TRBJ1-1, with a possible D match to TRBD1 (6 bases). V was clipped by 0 bases and J by 6 bases, with 15 bases between them. The length of the CDR3 is 15 residues. Germline-derived CDR1 and CDR2 are SGHKS and YYEKEE (reference sequence). In DNA, the CDR3 is TGTGCCAGCAGCTTGGAGGGAGGGGGTCCCCCTGAAGCTTTCTTT. This encodes CASSLEGGGPPEAFF.

The chain employs TRBV10-2 and TRBJ2-3; 11 nucleotides agree with TRBD2. The trim removed 7 bases at V and 4 bases at J, leaving 4 bases unmatched. This CDR3 is 14 amino acids long. CDR1 WSHSY and CDR2 SAAADI come from the germline V gene. CDR3 sequence (DNA): TGCGCCAGCACCAGACTAGCGGGGTCAGATACGCAGTATTTT. The encoded protein is CASTRLAGSDTQYF.

CDR3 residues: CASSLMGSSGGSYNEQFF. DNA of the CDR3: TGTGCCAGCAGCTTAATGGGCTCTAGCGGGGGCTCCTACAATGAGCAGTTCTTC. The chain links TRBV7-3 to TRBJ2-1; the match to TRBD2 covers 10 bases. J was trimmed by 0 bases and V by 1 base; bases with no gene match: 6. Germline CDR1 is SGHTA and CDR2 is FQGTGA. CDR3 length equals 18 residues. The full variable domain, with the rest looked up from reference TRBV7-3 and TRBJ2-1, is GAGVSQTPSNKVTEKGKYVELRCDPISGHTALYWYRQSLGQGPEFLIYFQGTGAADDSGLPNDRFFAVRPEGSVSTLKIQRTERGDSAVYLCASSLMGSSGGSYNEQFFGPGTRLTVL.

The J gene is TRBJ2-1, the V gene TRBV7-3, with TRBD2 matching 14 bases. J gave up 6 bases and V 4 bases, and 2 bases lay outside the gene matches. The CDR3 has 15 residues. The germline V gene has CDR1 SGHTA and CDR2 FQGTGA. The CDR3 DNA reads TGTGCCAGCAGCTGGGGACTAGCGGGGGTCAATGAGCAGTTCTTC. Translated, it gives CASSWGLAGVNEQFF.

The rearrangement joins TRBV15 to TRBJ2-5; 9 bases align to TRBD2. Germline V lookup: CDR1 LNHNV, CDR2 YYDKDF (reference sequence). The CDR3 has 16 residues. The V segment lost 3 bases and the J segment 4 bases; nucleotides outside the gene matches: 9. Written as DNA, the CDR3 is TGTGCCACCAGCAGGGGAGCTAGCGGGGCTGGAGAGACCCAGTACTTC. Its protein product is CATSRGASGAGETQYF.

This chain connects TRBV7-9 to TRBJ1-4, with 7 bases that match TRBD1. From germline, CDR1 is SEHNR and CDR2 FQNEAQ (reference sequence). J gave up 5 bases and V 1 base, and 1 base lay outside the gene matches. The CDR3 covers 14 residues. The CDR3 protein is CASSLGGGNEKLFF. The CDR3 bases are TGTGCCAGCAGCTTAGGAGGGGGCAATGAAAAACTGTTTTTT.

The genes are TRBV6-6 and TRBJ1-1; 7 bases are a match to TRBD1. The CDR3 contains 16 residues. The germline V gene encodes CDR1 MNHNY and CDR2 SVGAGI (reference sequence). V was clipped by 2 bases and J by 0 bases; unmatched bases: 6. The CDR3 region has the DNA TGTGCCAGCAGTTACGGAAGACAGGGTGTGAACACTGAAGCTTTCTTT. Encoded protein: CASSYGRQGVNTEAFF.

In DNA, the CDR3 is TGTGCCAGCAGCGATCGGACAGTGAACGGCTACACCTTC. It yields the protein CASSDRTVNGYTF. The genes are TRBV11-2 and TRBJ1-2; weak D call: TRBD1 (6 bases). The CDR3 runs 13 residues. Trimming took off 5 bases at V and 8 bases at J, with 15 bases between the two ends. CDR1 is SGHAT, CDR2 FQNNGV, per germline.

CDR3 nucleotide sequence: TGTGCCAGCAGTTCGGACAGCCCGCGCCGGCCCCGCGGCTACACCTTC. Amino acid sequence: CASSSDSPRRPRGYTF. The chain links TRBV6-2 or TRBV6-3 to TRBJ1-2; D may be TRBD1 (6 bases). The CDR3 totals 16 residues. Per germline, CDR1 MNHEY and CDR2 SVGEGT. V lost 4 bases, J lost 8 bases, and 23 bases lay in between.

The chain joins TRBV25-1 to TRBJ2-7; TRBD1 might be the D (6 bases). CDR1 is MGHDK and CDR2 is SYGVNS in the germline V gene. The CDR3 contains 14 residues. V was clipped by 6 bases and J by 6 bases, with 18 bases between them. CDR3 loop: CASRPTGPYGEQYF. CDR3 DNA: TGTGCCAGCAGACCGACAGGACCCTATGGCGAGCAGTACTTC.

This chain links TRBV10-3 with TRBJ1-4; possible D gene TRBD1, 6 bases. This CDR3 comprises 14 residues. In germline, CDR1 is ENHRY, CDR2 SYGVKD. Trimming stripped 3 bases from V and 6 bases from J, with 11 bases between. The CDR3 region is CAISDADRYEKLFF. The CDR3 DNA is TGTGCCATCAGTGATGCGGACAGATATGAAAAACTGTTTTTT.

This clone was found once. The genes are TRBV10-3 and TRBJ2-3; 8 bases agree with TRBD1. V was pared by 10 bases and J by 0 bases, with 3 bases of the junction left unmatched. CDR3 length: 13 residues. The germline V gene has CDR1 ENHRY and CDR2 SYGVKD. The DNA for the CDR3 is TGTGCCACCGGACAGGGCAGCACAGATACGCAGTATTTT. Its translation is CATGQGSTDTQYF.

The CDR3 DNA follows: TGTGCCAGTAGTATAGACCCCGCAGTACCGAATGAGCAGTTCTTC. It yields the protein CASSIDPAVPNEQFF. V is TRBV19 and J is TRBJ2-1, with D unresolved. V was pared by 0 bases and J by 7 bases, with 13 bases between. Germline V gene sequence: CDR1 LNHDA, CDR2 SQIVND (reference sequence). The CDR3 extends over 15 amino acids.

The rearrangement links TRBV28 to TRBJ1-1; weak D call: TRBD1 (6 bases). Germline-derived CDR1 and CDR2 are MDHEN and SYDVKM. Trimming took 2 bases from V and 6 from J, leaving 13 bases between them. The CDR3 spans 14 residues. CDR3 loop: CASSLEQGSAEAFF. CDR3 bases: TGTGCCAGCAGTTTAGAGCAGGGGAGCGCTGAAGCTTTCTTT.

The rearrangement joins TRBV3-1 (or the pseudogene TRBV3-2) to TRBJ2-7; D call uncertain. Germline V gene data show CDR1 as LGHDT and CDR2 as YNNKEL (reference sequence). Trimming took 2 bases from V and 2 from J, leaving 7 bases between them. CDR3 size: 13 residues. Here the CDR3 reads CASSQYIAYEQYF. The DNA for the CDR3 is TGTGCCAGCAGCCAATATATTGCCTACGAGCAGTACTTC.

The gene calls are TRBV27 and TRBJ1-6; D is ambiguous. The CDR3 has 17 amino acids. With 7 bases removed from V and 1 base from J, the gap between germline ends came to 17 bases. CDR1 MNHEY and CDR2 SMNVEV come from the germline V gene (reference sequence). The CDR3 bases are TGTGCCAGCACCTCCTACATGAGGAAGTCCTATAATTCACCCCTCCACTTT. Encoded protein: CASTSYMRKSYNSPLHF.

This clone was picked up many times. This chain connects TRBV2 to TRBJ2-2; TRBD1 agrees at 8 bases. Germline V gives CDR1 SNHLY, CDR2 FYNNEI. Germline trimming cut 6 bases from V and 1 base from J; bases unmatched to any gene: 4. The CDR3 runs to 15 residues. CDR3: CASRIQGGNTGELFF. The CDR3 DNA follows: TGTGCCAGCAGGATACAGGGGGGGAACACCGGGGAGCTGTTTTTT.

This chain uses TRBV13 with TRBJ2-2; a possible D gene is TRBD2 (5 bases). The CDR3 totals 15 residues. V shed 6 bases and J shed 0 bases, with 11 bases lying between them. Per the germline V gene, CDR1 is PRHDT and CDR2 is FYEKMQ (reference sequence). The CDR3 loop is CASSVGAANTGELFF. The CDR3 region has the DNA TGTGCCAGCAGTGTGGGAGCGGCGAACACCGGGGAGCTGTTTTTT.

The chain uses TRBV13 and TRBJ2-1; D perhaps matches TRBD1 (6 bases). Trimming removed 0 bases from V and 5 bases from J, with 8 bases in between. The CDR3 contains 14 residues. Germline V gene lookup returns CDR1 PRHDT and CDR2 FYEKMQ (reference sequence). The CDR3: CASSLGPGDNEQFF. The CDR3 DNA follows: TGTGCCAGCAGCTTAGGCCCAGGGGACAATGAGCAGTTCTTC.

The CDR3 here is CASSFLGAYTGANVLTF. Written as DNA, the CDR3 is TGTGCCAGCAGCTTTTTAGGGGCGTATACTGGGGCCAACGTCCTGACTTTC. The chain joins TRBV7-9 to TRBJ2-6; D possibly corresponds to TRBD1 (5 bases). This CDR3 region has 17 residues. Germline CDR1 and CDR2: SEHNR and FQNEAQ (reference sequence). V was pared by 3 bases and J by 2 bases, with 14 bases between.

This clone was seen once. V gene TRBV3-1 (or the pseudogene TRBV3-2) combines with J gene TRBJ1-2, with 9 bases lining up with TRBD1. Germline V gene data show CDR1 as LGHDT and CDR2 as YNNKEL (reference sequence). The CDR3 length is 13 residues. Germline trimming cut 4 bases from V and 5 bases from J; bases unmatched to any gene: 2. The CDR3 sequence: CASSPGTGYGYTF. CDR3 bases: TGTGCCAGCAGCCCCGGGACAGGGTATGGCTACACCTTC.

J is TRBJ2-1 and V is TRBV7-9; 13 bases agree with TRBD2. The CDR3 sequence is 13 residues long. Per the germline V gene, CDR1 is SEHNR and CDR2 is FQNEAQ (reference sequence). The V gene end was trimmed by 9 bases and the J gene end by 10 bases; junction bases not matched to a gene: 6. For the CDR3, the DNA is TGTGCCAGTTTTCCGGGACTAGCGGGGGAGCAGTTCTTC. It translates to CASFPGLAGEQFF.

The rearrangement joins TRBV10-3 to TRBJ1-2; 7 nucleotides line up with TRBD1. The CDR3 has 14 residues. Trimming cost V 6 bases and J 3 bases; bases outside gene matches: 7. Looked up from germline, CDR1 is ENHRY and CDR2 is SYGVKD. The CDR3 bases are TGTGCCATCAGGGGCACAGGGGACGACTATGGCTACACCTTC. Its protein is CAIRGTGDDYGYTF.

The chain links TRBV28 to TRBJ1-2; TRBD1 agrees at 8 bases. V lost 6 bases to trimming and J lost 4 bases; unmatched junction nucleotides: 16. CDR1 is MDHEN, CDR2 SYDVKM, per germline. The CDR3 contains 17 residues. The CDR3 reads CASSPSGAGGEGYGYTF. The CDR3 DNA is TGTGCCAGCAGCCCTTCCGGAGCAGGGGGCGAGGGCTATGGCTACACCTTC.

This clone showed up just a few times. The gene calls are TRBV11-2 and TRBJ2-1; TRBD2 agrees at 8 bases. CDR3 size: 15 residues. Trimming took 0 bases from V and 7 from J; bases not matched to a gene: 5. Germline-derived CDR1 and CDR2 are SGHAT and FQNNGV. The CDR3 sequence is CASSLERGGRNEQFF. The CDR3 DNA is TGTGCCAGCAGCTTAGAACGGGGGGGCCGGAATGAGCAGTTCTTC.

The chain links TRBV13 to TRBJ2-7, with 9 bases matching TRBD1. Germline values: CDR1 PRHDT, CDR2 FYEKMQ (reference sequence). With 5 bases clipped from V and 3 bases from J, the junction kept 14 bases outside the gene matches. CDR3 length equals 17 residues. DNA of the CDR3: TGTGCCAGCAGCCCCATCTGGACAGGGGATCTTAACTACGAGCAGTACTTC. Translating it yields CASSPIWTGDLNYEQYF.

The chain uses TRBV5-1 and TRBJ1-1; 9 positions agree with TRBD1. V lost 4 bases to trimming and J lost 3 bases; unmatched junction nucleotides: 7. Germline V gene sequence: CDR1 SGHRS, CDR2 YFSETQ. The CDR3 extends over 15 amino acids. The CDR3 reads CASSEDRGGDTEAFF. The CDR3 nucleotides are TGCGCCAGCAGCGAGGACAGGGGCGGGGACACTGAAGCTTTCTTT.

The chain recombines TRBV6-5 with TRBJ2-7, with a tentative D call TRBD1 (6 bases). The CDR3 loop spans 15 amino acids. Germline CDR1 MNHEY, CDR2 SVGAGI. Trimming shortened V by 6 bases and J by 2 bases, and 17 bases separated the two germline ends. In nucleotides, the CDR3 is TGTGCCAGCAGCCCAGGGGTGGACGCCACCTACGAGCAGTACTTC. Translated: CASSPGVDATYEQYF.

This clone was recorded a few times. The V gene is TRBV7-3, the J gene TRBJ1-1; D remains unclear. The CDR3 is made up of 13 amino acids. The germline V gene has CDR1 SGHTA and CDR2 FQGTGA. V dropped 1 base and J dropped 1 base, with 4 bases sitting between them. The CDR3: CASSLSANTEAFF. The CDR3 DNA sequence: TGTGCCAGCAGCTTAAGCGCGAACACTGAAGCTTTCTTT.

This chain joins TRBV3-1 (or the pseudogene TRBV3-2) and TRBJ2-3; 16 bases map to TRBD2. In germline, CDR1 is LGHDT, CDR2 YNNKEL (reference sequence). V lost 0 bases to trimming and J lost 8 bases; unmatched junction nucleotides: 2. This CDR3 is built from 16 residues. This chain's CDR3 is CASSQEGTSGGVTQYF. CDR3 coding DNA: TGTGCCAGCAGCCAAGAAGGGACTAGCGGGGGGGTTACGCAGTATTTT.

The rearrangement joins TRBV7-3 to TRBJ2-3, with 11 positions matching TRBD2. J lost 4 bases, V lost 3 bases, and 6 bases had no gene match. CDR3 length: 16 amino acids. Germline V CDR1 and CDR2: SGHTA, FQGTGA. In DNA, the CDR3 is TGTGCCAGCAGCTTCGGACTAGCGGGTGGATCAGATACGCAGTATTTT. It translates to CASSFGLAGGSDTQYF.